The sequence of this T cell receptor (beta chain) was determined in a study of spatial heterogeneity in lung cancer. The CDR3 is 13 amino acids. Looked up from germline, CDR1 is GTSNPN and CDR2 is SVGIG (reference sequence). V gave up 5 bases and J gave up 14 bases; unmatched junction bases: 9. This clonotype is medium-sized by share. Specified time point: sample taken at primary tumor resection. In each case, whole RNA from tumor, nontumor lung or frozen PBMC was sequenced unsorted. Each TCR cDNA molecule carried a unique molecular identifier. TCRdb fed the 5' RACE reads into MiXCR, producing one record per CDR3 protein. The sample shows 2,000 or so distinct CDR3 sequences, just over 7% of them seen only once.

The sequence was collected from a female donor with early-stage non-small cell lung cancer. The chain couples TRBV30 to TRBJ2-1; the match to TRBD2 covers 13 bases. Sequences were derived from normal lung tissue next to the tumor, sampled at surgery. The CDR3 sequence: CAWRITSGGAKFF. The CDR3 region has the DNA TGTGCCTGGCGTATTACTAGCGGGGGGGCCAAGTTCTTC.